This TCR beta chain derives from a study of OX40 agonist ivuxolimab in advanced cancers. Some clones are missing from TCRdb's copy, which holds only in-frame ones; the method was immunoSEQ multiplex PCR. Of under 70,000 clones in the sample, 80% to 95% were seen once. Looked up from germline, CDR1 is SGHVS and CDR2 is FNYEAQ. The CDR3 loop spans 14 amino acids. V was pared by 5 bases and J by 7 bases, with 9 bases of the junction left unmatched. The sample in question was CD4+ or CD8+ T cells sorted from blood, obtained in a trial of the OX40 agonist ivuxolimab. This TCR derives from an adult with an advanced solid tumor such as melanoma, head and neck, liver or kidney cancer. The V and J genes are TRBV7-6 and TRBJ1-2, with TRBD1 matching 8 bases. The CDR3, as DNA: TGTGCCAGCAGCGCTGGACAGGGCCTCGGTGGCTACACCTTC. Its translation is CASSAGQGLGGYTF. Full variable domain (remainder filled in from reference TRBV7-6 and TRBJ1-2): GAGVSQSPRYKVTKRGQDVALRCDPISGHVSLYWYRQALGQGPEFLTYFNYEAQQDKSGLPNDRFSAERPEGSISTLTIQRTEQRDSAMYRCASSAGQGLGGYTFGSGTRLTVV.